This TCR beta chain was sequenced in a study of blood T cell repertoires in COVID-19. The CDR3 runs to 14 residues. V was pared by 0 bases and J by 7 bases, with 9 bases between. The germline gives CDR1 MNHEY, CDR2 SVGEGT. Generated by immunoSEQ multiplex PCR, the TCRdb table keeps only in-frame clones and is missing some. This table holds 250,000 to 400,000 clones, roughly 90% found once. The sample comprised peripheral blood. The sequence was obtained from a woman in her twenties or thirties with COVID-19, enrolled during active disease. V usage is TRBV6-2 or TRBV6-3 and J usage is TRBJ1-4; TRBD1 is a possible D gene (6 bases). CDR3 in DNA: TGTGCCAGCAGTTACTCCAGGGGTCGTGAAAAACTGTTTTTT. This gives the protein CASSYSRGREKLFF.